This paragraph reports one T cell receptor beta chain. Germline V gene data show CDR1 as MNHEY and CDR2 as SMNVEV (reference sequence). This CDR3 contains 13 residues. Trimming removed 6 bases at V and 4 bases at J, with 12 bases between. The record originates from a study of blood T cell repertoires in COVID-19. Turning to the study itself: Both acute and convalescent COVID-19 samples were obtained from the United States, Italy and Spain. Sources were T cells, B-cell-depleted T cells, or PBMCs; the material itself was cDNA or gDNA.

Study members were between 18 and 89 years old and lived in around 24 US regions. Source study methods: Amplification of reference gene primers was used by the study to estimate nucleated cell counts. Measured with immunoSEQ multiplex PCR; TCRdb has only the in-frame clones, and not every one. Clone size and V and J calls were adopted from that table, with D and trimming inferred from the DNA. This table holds some 460,000 clones, 87% found once. This rearrangement joins TRBV27 to TRBJ1-2; D is possibly TRBD1 (5 bases). Sequenced material: PBMCs or T cells enriched from blood (not recorded which). This clonotype originated in a young woman with acute COVID-19. The CDR3 spells CASRPTASYGYTF. DNA of the CDR3: TGTGCCAGCAGACCGACAGCGAGCTATGGCTACACCTTC.